The entry below describes one T cell receptor beta chain. The antigen is not known. This entry is derived from a study of cytomegalovirus exposure and HLA in healthy donors. Despite likely unrecorded immune exposures, the donors were nominally healthy at the time of sampling. Findings and caveats of the study: Reportedly, a later analysis found an Asian-associated ancestry cluster had fewer N-insertions than the approximately 670-donor mean. Sequencing artifact likely explains a cluster of highly shared sequence variants.

The V gene's germline CDR1 is SNHLY and CDR2 FYNNEI. The CDR3 length is 13 residues. Between the trimmed V and J ends, which lost 3 bases and 4 bases, there was a span of 9 bases. PCR employed 60 Vbeta and 13 Jbeta primers. TCRdb's copy holds only in-frame clones and misses some; the assay was immunoSEQ multiplex PCR. The repertoire holds 95,000 to 100,000 clones, approximately 79% seen once, with over 15% in the top ten. This receptor was taken from a woman aged 60-75 years in good health and CMV-seropositive. Sequencing input: PBMCs. The chain recombines TRBV2 with TRBJ1-1; no definite D call. The CDR3 DNA reads as TGTGCCAGCAGTGACGGGGTAGGCACTGAAGCTTTCTTT. This translates into CASSDGVGTEAFF.